Below, 32 T cell receptor beta chains from the same sample are listed, as sequenced in a study of blood T cells in healthy people across ages. Primers used in a second PCR of about 7 to 12 cycles were a sample-barcoded 5' primer and a J-beta primer mix. TCRdb used MiXCR to reprocess the 5' RACE reads, holding one entry per CDR3 protein. The sample has over 450,000 distinct CDR3 sequences, around 24% seen once; the top ten hold 8.7%. The sample was also linked to a second study, of T cells of mothers and their children.

The sequencing input was blood. The receptors stem from a boy aged 10-17 years in good health.

This clonotype was seen a handful of times. The rearrangement uses TRBV5-1 and TRBJ2-1; perhaps TRBD1 as D (6 bases). This CDR3 comprises 18 residues. V was clipped by 0 bases and J by 9 bases, with 25 bases between them. Per the germline V gene, CDR1 is SGHRS and CDR2 is YFSETQ. The DNA for the CDR3 is TGCGCCAGCAGCTTGGAACCCTCAGGGGCCAAGCCTCCAACTGAGCAGTTCTTC. Its protein product is CASSLEPSGAKPPTEQFF. Filled out from reference TRBV5-1 and TRBJ2-1, the complete variable domain reads KAGVTQTPRYLIKTRGQQVTLSCSPISGHRSVSWYQQTPGQGLQFLFEYFSETQRNKGNFPGRFSGRQFSNSRSEMNVSTLELGDSALYLCASSLEPSGAKPPTEQFFGPGTRLTVL.

V gene TRBV24-1 combines with J gene TRBJ1-5, with D perhaps matching TRBD1 (6 bases). CDR1 and CDR2 (germline): KGHDR, SFDVKD. Trimming removed 5 bases at V and 4 bases at J, with 14 bases between. The CDR3 runs to 15 residues. CDR3 residues: CATSAQGLGNQPQHF. In DNA form, the CDR3 reads TGTGCCACCAGTGCCCAGGGGCTTGGGAATCAGCCCCAGCATTTT.

A few counts support this clonotype. The chain uses TRBV4-3 and TRBJ2-1; the D gene is possibly TRBD2 (5 bases). Looked up from germline, CDR1 is LGHNA and CDR2 is YSLEER. CDR3 length: 13 residues. The V gene lost 0 bases and the J gene lost 9 bases, with 9 bases spanning the gap. In DNA form, the CDR3 reads TGCGCCAGCAGCCAAGAGCGGGTTTTTGAGCAGTTCTTC. It yields the protein CASSQERVFEQFF.

A few counts support this clonotype. The chain combines TRBV20-1 with TRBJ1-2; D perhaps matches TRBD1 (5 bases). V lost 7 bases and J 1 base, leaving 31 bases between the germline ends. CDR1 is DFQATT and CDR2 is SNEGSKA in the germline V gene (reference sequence). This CDR3 is 19 amino acids long. CDR3 sequence: CSDIRRQEDSRGLNYGYTF. DNA for the CDR3: TGCAGTGACATCCGGCGGCAGGAAGACTCGAGGGGCCTTAACTATGGCTACACCTTC.

This clonotype appeared a few times. The J gene is TRBJ1-4, the V gene TRBV16; D possibly corresponds to TRBD1 (5 bases). CDR3 length: 15 residues. Germline V gene sequence: CDR1 KGHSY, CDR2 FQNENV. V lost 5 bases and J 2 bases, leaving 12 bases between the germline ends. CDR3 in DNA: TGTGCCAGCAGCGATCGCCGGGACACTAATGAAAAACTGTTTTTT. Protein product: CASSDRRDTNEKLFF.

In its sample, this clonotype was seen a few times. The chain carries TRBV4-3 and TRBJ2-5; D unresolved. V was shortened by 0 bases and J by 3 bases, with 5 bases between the two germline ends. The CDR3 is 13 residues long. Germline-derived CDR1 and CDR2 are LGHNA and YSLEER. The CDR3 reads CASSQDAEETQYF. For the CDR3, the DNA is TGCGCCAGCAGCCAAGATGCCGAAGAGACCCAGTACTTC.

In this sample, this clonotype turned up a few times. The genes are TRBV11-2 and TRBJ1-1, with D perhaps TRBD1 (6 bases). The CDR3 loop spans 15 amino acids. The V gene's germline CDR1 is SGHAT and CDR2 FQNNGV. V was clipped by 5 bases and J by 1 base, with 14 bases between them. This CDR3 reads CASSAVRGRNTEAFF. The CDR3 DNA is TGTGCCAGCAGCGCCGTCAGGGGACGGAACACTGAAGCTTTCTTT.

This clonotype was observed a few times. The rearrangement uses TRBV5-8 and TRBJ2-1; 7 bases align to TRBD1. Unmatched junction bases numbered 8, after V lost 3 bases and J lost 5 bases. Germline assignment: CDR1 SGHTS and CDR2 YDEGEE. CDR3 size: 15 residues. The CDR3 sequence is CASSSPRTGNNEQFF. The CDR3 DNA reads TGTGCCAGCAGCTCCCCAAGGACAGGAAACAATGAGCAGTTCTTC.

The V and J genes are TRBV7-2 and TRBJ2-3; D is perhaps TRBD2 (5 bases). CDR1 is SGHTA and CDR2 is FQGNSA in the germline V gene. This CDR3 has 13 amino acids. The germline V and J ends were trimmed by 1 base and 10 bases, with 12 bases remaining between them. CDR3 coding DNA: TGTGCCAGCAGCTTAGACCTAGCTCCCCCGCAGTATTTT. Amino acid sequence: CASSLDLAPPQYF.

This clonotype has a handful of counts. V usage is TRBV7-2 and J usage is TRBJ2-5; D may match TRBD1 or TRBD2 (6 bases each). CDR3 length: 14 residues. The germline V gene has CDR1 SGHTA and CDR2 FQGNSA. The V end lost 3 bases, the J end lost 5 bases, and 13 bases lay between the germline ends. The DNA of the CDR3 is TGTGCCAGCAGCTTCTCCGGGGGCGGGGAGACCCAGTACTTC. This codes for CASSFSGGGETQYF.

The chain combines TRBV12-3 or TRBV12-4 with TRBJ2-1; TRBD2 matches 11 bases. CDR3 length equals 21 residues. V was clipped by 3 bases and J by 0 bases; unmatched bases: 16. The DNA for the CDR3 is TGTGCCAGCAGTTTGGTTCGGAGGGGACTAGCGGTGCCGAGCTCCTACAATGAGCAGTTCTTC. Amino acids: CASSLVRRGLAVPSSYNEQFF.

This clonotype was found a few times. The gene calls are TRBV6-5 and TRBJ1-2; 7 bases align to TRBD1. CDR1 is MNHEY, CDR2 SVGAGI, per germline. The CDR3 extends over 13 amino acids. The J segment lost 4 bases and the V segment lost 6 bases, leaving 5 bases of the junction unmatched. The CDR3, as DNA: TGTGCCAGCAGCCGGGGACAGTCCTATGGCTACACCTTC. Amino acids: CASSRGQSYGYTF.

The chain combines TRBV28 with TRBJ1-2; TRBD1 is a possible D gene (6 bases). Germline assignment: CDR1 MDHEN and CDR2 SYDVKM. V gave up 4 bases and J gave up 3 bases, with 18 bases separating them. There are 16 residues in the CDR3. The CDR3 region has the DNA TGTGCCAGCAGTTACCTTCCGACAGGCCAACACTATGGCTACACCTTC. Its translation is CASSYLPTGQHYGYTF.

In its sample, this clonotype was seen a few times. The V call is TRBV29-1, the J call TRBJ2-3, with TRBD1 identical over 8 bases. The germline CDR1 and CDR2 sequences are SQVTM and ANQGSEA. The CDR3 extends over 14 amino acids. The V segment lost 7 bases and the J segment 1 base; nucleotides outside the gene matches: 7. The DNA for the CDR3 is TGCAGCGCCCGGGACAGGTTGGGCACAGATACGCAGTATTTT. It translates to CSARDRLGTDTQYF.

A note on this clonotype: One junction end does not reproduce the germline sequence, and a read error may be involved. The chain has TRBV7-9 and TRBJ2-7; no firm D call. The CDR3 spans 11 residues. CDR1 is SEHNR, CDR2 FQNEAQ, per germline (reference sequence). The CDR3 nucleotides are TGTGCCAGCAGCTCAGATTACGAGCAGTCCTTC. Protein product: CASSSDYEQSF.

There are a few counts of this clonotype. The chain combines TRBV5-1 with TRBJ2-1; 7 bases align to TRBD2. The CDR3 loop spans 15 amino acids. Germline V lookup: CDR1 SGHRS, CDR2 YFSETQ. Germline trimming cut 0 bases from V and 4 bases from J; bases unmatched to any gene: 4. In DNA form, the CDR3 reads TGCGCCAGCAGCTTGGCCCCGGGACTATACAATGAGCAGTTCTTC. This gives the protein CASSLAPGLYNEQFF.

The chain links TRBV12-3 or TRBV12-4 to TRBJ1-2; D gene ambiguous. The CDR3 extends over 12 amino acids. V was cut by 6 bases and J by 1 base, with 6 bases left in between. The CDR3 sequence: CASSLRNYGYTF. In DNA, the CDR3 is TGTGCCAGCAGCCTTCGTAACTATGGCTACACCTTC.

This clonotype was detected only a few times. V gene TRBV20-1 combines with J gene TRBJ2-3; D unclear. The germline CDR1 and CDR2 sequences are DFQATT and SNEGSKA (reference sequence). The length of the CDR3 is 11 residues. Between the trimmed V and J ends, which lost 5 bases and 5 bases, there was a span of 8 bases. CDR3 in amino acids: CSADVGDTQYF. The CDR3 DNA reads as TGCAGTGCTGACGTCGGAGATACGCAGTATTTT.

The genes are TRBV12-3 or TRBV12-4 and TRBJ1-2; D remains ambiguous. CDR3 length equals 12 residues. The V gene lost 8 bases and the J gene lost 7 bases, with 14 bases spanning the gap. The CDR3 DNA reads as TGTGCCAGCGGTGGACGGTTGGGTGGCTACACCTTC. Translating it yields CASGGRLGGYTF.

The chain couples TRBV11-2 to TRBJ2-5, with 13 bases lining up with TRBD2. The CDR3 length is 16 residues. Germline CDR1 and CDR2: SGHAT and FQNNGV. After removal of 5 bases from V and 5 bases from J, the junction contained 8 bases not matched to a gene. CDR3 sequence (DNA): TGTGCCAGCAGCCGGACTAGCGGGAGAGTTTCGGAGACCCAGTACTTC. Residues: CASSRTSGRVSETQYF.

The table lists this clonotype with a few counts. V is TRBV25-1 and J is TRBJ2-4; the match to TRBD2 covers 10 bases. The CDR3 totals 16 residues. Looked up from germline, CDR1 is MGHDK and CDR2 is SYGVNS. The ends lost 4 bases at V and 4 bases at J; junction bases unmatched: 7. CDR3 nucleotides: TGTGCCAGCAGTGGGAAACTAGCGGGGCTAAAAAACATTCAGTACTTC. Protein: CASSGKLAGLKNIQYF.

This clonotype has a handful of counts. The J gene is TRBJ1-1, the V gene TRBV29-1, with unresolved D. The germline gives CDR1 SQVTM, CDR2 ANQGSEA. CDR3 size: 14 residues. V gave up 2 bases and J gave up 8 bases, with 18 bases separating them. The CDR3 sequence is CSVETVAHGSEAFF. In nucleotides, the CDR3 is TGCAGCGTTGAAACGGTCGCCCACGGGTCGGAAGCTTTCTTT.

This clonotype occurred a few times. The V and J genes are TRBV9 and TRBJ2-1, with D perhaps matching TRBD1 or TRBD2 (5 bases each). This CDR3 contains 14 residues. Between the trimmed V and J ends, which lost 4 bases and 3 bases, there was a span of 11 bases. Germline CDR1 is SGDLS and CDR2 is YYNGEE. In DNA, the CDR3 is TGTGCCAGCAGCCCGGGGCCACACTACAATGAGCAGTTCTTC. Amino acids: CASSPGPHYNEQFF.

The chain links TRBV3-1 to TRBJ2-7, with D perhaps TRBD2 (7 bases). V was pared by 3 bases and J by 7 bases, with 25 bases between. Germline assignment: CDR1 LGHDT and CDR2 YNNKEL (reference sequence). CDR3 length equals 17 residues. CDR3: CASSQQPTGLGGGEQYF. DNA of the CDR3: TGTGCCAGCAGCCAGCAACCCACGGGACTGGGAGGGGGGGAGCAGTACTTC.

This sequence joins TRBV29-1 and TRBJ2-1; the match to TRBD2 covers 8 bases. Germline CDR1 reads SQVTM; CDR2 reads ANQGSEA. The CDR3 length is 14 residues. The junction had 7 bases not matched to a gene; V was cut back by 4 bases and J by 5 bases. Written as DNA, the CDR3 is TGCAGCGTTGTCAGAGGCGGGAGGCACAATGAGCAGTTCTTC. Its protein product is CSVVRGGRHNEQFF.

The V call is TRBV4-3, the J call TRBJ1-1; the match to TRBD1 covers 8 bases. With V trimmed by 0 bases and J by 2 bases, 5 bases remained unmatched. Per germline, CDR1 LGHNA and CDR2 YSLEER. The CDR3 spans 16 residues. As DNA, the CDR3 is TGCGCCAGCAGCCAAGAATACAGGGGGTTTAACACTGAAGCTTTCTTT. Its translation is CASSQEYRGFNTEAFF.

This sequence joins TRBV10-3 and TRBJ2-2; tentative D call: TRBD1 (6 bases). In germline, CDR1 is ENHRY, CDR2 SYGVKD. V lost 2 bases to trimming and J lost 4 bases, with 11 bases between them. CDR3 size: 15 residues. The CDR3 spells CAISEVGGPTGELFF. The DNA for the CDR3 is TGTGCCATCAGTGAGGTTGGGGGCCCCACCGGGGAGCTGTTTTTT.

This clonotype showed up just a few times. This sequence joins TRBV7-2 and TRBJ2-1; TRBD2 aligns across 7 bases. Germline values: CDR1 SGHTA, CDR2 FQGNSA. With V trimmed by 4 bases and J by 2 bases, 11 bases remained unmatched. The CDR3 contains 17 residues. The CDR3 spells CASSSGDYRIPYNEQFF. In nucleotides, the CDR3 is TGTGCCAGCAGCTCGGGGGACTATAGAATCCCCTACAATGAGCAGTTCTTC.

The V call is TRBV6-5, the J call TRBJ2-3, with D hard to call. CDR3 size: 13 residues. Germline values: CDR1 MNHEY, CDR2 SVGAGI. The ends were cut back, 2 bases at V and 3 bases at J, with 6 bases in the middle. The CDR3 spells CASSYDGTDTQYF. CDR3 in DNA: TGTGCCAGCAGTTACGACGGGACAGATACGCAGTATTTT.

This clonotype was counted ten times or more. This chain uses TRBV9 with TRBJ1-2, with 9 nucleotides matching TRBD1. Germline V CDR1 and CDR2: SGDLS, YYNGEE. The CDR3 consists of 14 residues. J lost 8 bases, V lost 0 bases, and 5 bases had no gene match. The DNA of the CDR3 is TGTGCCAGCAGCGTAGCAGGACAGGGGAGAGGCTACACCTTC. It yields the protein CASSVAGQGRGYTF.

This clonotype was detected ten times or more. The chain carries TRBV5-5 and TRBJ2-6; D call uncertain. Trimming stripped 1 base from V and 0 bases from J, with 5 bases between. Per the germline V gene, CDR1 is SGHKS and CDR2 is YYEKEE (reference sequence). CDR3 length: 15 amino acids. CDR3 in DNA: TGTGCCAGCAGCTTGTGGACCTCTGGGGCCAACGTCCTGACTTTC. It yields the protein CASSLWTSGANVLTF.

The chain uses TRBV6-4 and TRBJ2-1; possible D gene TRBD1, 5 bases. Per the germline V gene, CDR1 is MRHNA and CDR2 is SNTAGT. The CDR3 has 13 amino acids. With 2 bases removed from V and 6 bases from J, the gap between germline ends came to 8 bases. The chain's CDR3 is CASSDVGANEQFF. The DNA for the CDR3 is TGTGCCAGCAGTGACGTAGGGGCCAATGAGCAGTTCTTC.